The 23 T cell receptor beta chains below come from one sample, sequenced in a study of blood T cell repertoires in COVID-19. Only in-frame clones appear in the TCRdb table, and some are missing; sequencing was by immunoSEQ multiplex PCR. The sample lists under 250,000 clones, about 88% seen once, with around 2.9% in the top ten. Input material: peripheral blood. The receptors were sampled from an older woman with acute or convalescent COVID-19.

CDR3 nucleotides: TGTGCCATCAGTGAGTCGAGCGGGCCCACCTACGAGCAGTACTTC. As protein: CAISESSGPTYEQYF. V and J are TRBV10-3 and TRBJ2-7, with D perhaps TRBD2 (6 bases). The CDR3 is 15 amino acids. Trimming removed 0 bases from V and 2 bases from J, with 11 bases in between. The V gene's germline CDR1 is ENHRY and CDR2 SYGVKD.

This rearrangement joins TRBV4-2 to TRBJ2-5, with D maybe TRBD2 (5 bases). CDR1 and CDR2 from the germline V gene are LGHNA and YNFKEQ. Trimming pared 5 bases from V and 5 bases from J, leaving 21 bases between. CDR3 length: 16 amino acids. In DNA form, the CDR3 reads TGTGCCAGCAGCTACTCCGGAGGTGCCCAACCGGAGACCCAGTACTTC. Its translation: CASSYSGGAQPETQYF.

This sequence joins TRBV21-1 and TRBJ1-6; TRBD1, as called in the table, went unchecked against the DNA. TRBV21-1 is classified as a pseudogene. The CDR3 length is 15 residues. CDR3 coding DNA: TGTGCCAGCAGTCCGACCGGGACAGATCTTATTCCCCCCCACTTT. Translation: CASSPTGTDLIPPHF.

The DNA for the CDR3 is TGTGCCAGCAGCCTAAGACAGGGGGCCTCCTACGAGCAGTACTTC. It specifies CASSLRQGASYEQYF. The chain recombines TRBV3-1 (or the pseudogene TRBV3-2) with TRBJ2-7; 10 bases agree with TRBD1. This CDR3 is 15 amino acids long. V shed 4 bases, J shed 0 bases, and the junction held 3 bases outside the gene matches. Germline V gives CDR1 LGHDT, CDR2 YNNKEL (reference sequence).

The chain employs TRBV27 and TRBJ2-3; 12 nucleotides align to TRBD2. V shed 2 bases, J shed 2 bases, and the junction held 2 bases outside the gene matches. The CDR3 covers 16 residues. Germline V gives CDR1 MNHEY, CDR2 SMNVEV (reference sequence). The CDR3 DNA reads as TGTGCCAGCAGTTTAAGACTAGCGGGGGCCACAGATACGCAGTATTTT. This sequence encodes CASSLRLAGATDTQYF.

For the CDR3, the DNA is TGTGCCAGCAGCTCAGGACAGGCCCAAAAAGAAAAACTGTTTTTT. Protein: CASSSGQAQKEKLFF. The chain couples TRBV11-1 to TRBJ1-4, with TRBD1 matching 7 bases. Germline trimming cut 4 bases from V and 8 bases from J; bases unmatched to any gene: 10. CDR3 length: 15 amino acids. The V gene's germline CDR1 is SGHAT and CDR2 FQDESV (reference sequence).

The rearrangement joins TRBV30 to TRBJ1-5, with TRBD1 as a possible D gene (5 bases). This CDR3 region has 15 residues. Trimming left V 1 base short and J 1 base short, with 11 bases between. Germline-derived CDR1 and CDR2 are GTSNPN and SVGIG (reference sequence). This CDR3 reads CAWSEGSQSNQPQHF. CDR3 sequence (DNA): TGTGCCTGGAGTGAGGGGTCACAAAGCAATCAGCCCCAGCATTTT. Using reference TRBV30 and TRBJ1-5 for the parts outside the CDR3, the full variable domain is SQTIHQWPATLVQPVGSPLSLECTVEGTSNPNLYWYRQAAGRGLQLLFYSVGIGQISSEVPQNLSASRPQDRQFILSSKKLLLSDSGFYLCAWSEGSQSNQPQHFGDGTRLSIL.

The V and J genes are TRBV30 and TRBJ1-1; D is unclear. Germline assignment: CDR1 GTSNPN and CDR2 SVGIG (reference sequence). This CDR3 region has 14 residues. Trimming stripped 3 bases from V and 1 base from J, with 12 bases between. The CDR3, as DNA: TGTGCCTGGAGCCCGGGAATAGGGAACACTGAAGCTTTCTTT. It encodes CAWSPGIGNTEAFF.

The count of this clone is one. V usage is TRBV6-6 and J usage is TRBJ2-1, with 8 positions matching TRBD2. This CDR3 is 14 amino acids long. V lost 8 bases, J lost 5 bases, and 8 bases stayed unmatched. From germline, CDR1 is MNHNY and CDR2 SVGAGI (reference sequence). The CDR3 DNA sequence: TGTGCCAGCCGAGGGGCGGGGGGTCACAATGAGCAGTTCTTC. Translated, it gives CASRGAGGHNEQFF.

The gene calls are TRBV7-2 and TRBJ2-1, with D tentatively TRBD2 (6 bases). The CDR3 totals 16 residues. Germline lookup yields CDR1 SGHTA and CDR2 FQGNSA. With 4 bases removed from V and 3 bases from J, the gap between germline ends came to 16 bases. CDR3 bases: TGTGCCAGCAGCTCTGCCGGGACTTACTTCTACAATGAGCAGTTCTTC. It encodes CASSSAGTYFYNEQFF.

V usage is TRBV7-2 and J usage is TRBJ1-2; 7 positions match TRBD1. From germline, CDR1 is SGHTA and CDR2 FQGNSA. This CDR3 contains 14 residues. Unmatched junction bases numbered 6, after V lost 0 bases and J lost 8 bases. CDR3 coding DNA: TGTGCCAGCAGCTTAGCGCGGAGGGGGCAAGGCTACACCTTC. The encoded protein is CASSLARRGQGYTF. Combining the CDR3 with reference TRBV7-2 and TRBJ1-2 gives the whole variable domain GAGVSQSPSNKVTEKGKDVELRCDPISGHTALYWYRQSLGQGLEFLIYFQGNSAPDKSGLPSDRFSAERTGGSVSTLTIQRTQQEDSAVYLCASSLARRGQGYTFGSGTRLTVV.

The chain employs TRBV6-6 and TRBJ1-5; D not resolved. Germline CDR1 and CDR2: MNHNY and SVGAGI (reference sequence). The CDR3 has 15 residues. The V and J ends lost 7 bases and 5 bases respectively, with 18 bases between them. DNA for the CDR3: TGTGCCAGCACCCAAGCGGCGGGTTCTTATCAGCCCCAGCATTTT. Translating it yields CASTQAAGSYQPQHF.

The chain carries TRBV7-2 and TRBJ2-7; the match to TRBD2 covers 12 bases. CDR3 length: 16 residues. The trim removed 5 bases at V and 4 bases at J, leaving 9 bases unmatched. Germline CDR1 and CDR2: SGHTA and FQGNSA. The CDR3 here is CASSPGGTSGQYEQYF. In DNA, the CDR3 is TGTGCCAGCAGCCCGGGGGGGACTAGCGGGCAATACGAGCAGTACTTC. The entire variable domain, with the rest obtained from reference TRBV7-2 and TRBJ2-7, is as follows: GAGVSQSPSNKVTEKGKDVELRCDPISGHTALYWYRQSLGQGLEFLIYFQGNSAPDKSGLPSDRFSAERTGGSVSTLTIQRTQQEDSAVYLCASSPGGTSGQYEQYFGPGTRLTVT.

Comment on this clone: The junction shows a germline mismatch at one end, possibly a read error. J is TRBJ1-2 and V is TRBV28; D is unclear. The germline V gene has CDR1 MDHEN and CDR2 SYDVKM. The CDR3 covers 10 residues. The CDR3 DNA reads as TGTGCCACCAGTTTACAAGGCTACACCTTC. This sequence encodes CATSLQGYTF.

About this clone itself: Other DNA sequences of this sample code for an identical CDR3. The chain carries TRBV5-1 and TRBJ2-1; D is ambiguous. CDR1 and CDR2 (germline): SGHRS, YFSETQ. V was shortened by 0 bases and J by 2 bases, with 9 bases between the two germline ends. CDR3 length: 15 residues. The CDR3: CASSLDLLAYNEQFF. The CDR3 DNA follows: TGCGCCAGCAGCTTGGATCTGTTAGCCTACAATGAGCAGTTCTTC.

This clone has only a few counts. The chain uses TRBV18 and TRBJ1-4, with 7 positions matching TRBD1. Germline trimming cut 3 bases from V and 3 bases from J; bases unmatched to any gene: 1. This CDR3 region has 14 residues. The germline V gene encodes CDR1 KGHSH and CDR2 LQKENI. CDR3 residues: CASSPTGPNEKLFF. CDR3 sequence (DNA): TGTGCCAGCTCACCGACAGGGCCTAATGAAAAACTGTTTTTT.

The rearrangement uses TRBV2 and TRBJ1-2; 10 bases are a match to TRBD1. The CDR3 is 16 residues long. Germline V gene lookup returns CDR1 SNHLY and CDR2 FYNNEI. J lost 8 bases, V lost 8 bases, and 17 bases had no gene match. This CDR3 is CASVRDRGVITRGYTF. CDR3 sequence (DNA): TGTGCCAGCGTTAGGGACAGGGGCGTCATAACGCGGGGCTACACCTTC.

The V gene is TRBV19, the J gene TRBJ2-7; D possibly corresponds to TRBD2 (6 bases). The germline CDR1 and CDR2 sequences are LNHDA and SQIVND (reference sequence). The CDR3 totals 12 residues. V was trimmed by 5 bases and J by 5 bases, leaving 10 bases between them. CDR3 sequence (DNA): TGTGCCAGTAGTTCGGGAGTGAACGAGCAGTACTTC. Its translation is CASSSGVNEQYF.

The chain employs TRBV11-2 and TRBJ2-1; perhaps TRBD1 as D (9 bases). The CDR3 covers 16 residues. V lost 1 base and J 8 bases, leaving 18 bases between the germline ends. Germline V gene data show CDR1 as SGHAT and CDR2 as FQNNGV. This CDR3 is CASSLAGTGRGDEQFF. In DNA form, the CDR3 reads TGTGCCAGCAGCTTAGCTGGGACAGGGCGGGGGGATGAGCAGTTCTTC.

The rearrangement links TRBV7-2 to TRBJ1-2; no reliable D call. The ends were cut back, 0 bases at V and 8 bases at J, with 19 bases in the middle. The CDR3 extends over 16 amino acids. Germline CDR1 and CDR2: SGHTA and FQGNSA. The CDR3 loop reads CASSLARGLGSRGYTF. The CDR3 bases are TGTGCCAGCAGCTTAGCGAGAGGTTTGGGTTCGAGGGGCTACACCTTC.

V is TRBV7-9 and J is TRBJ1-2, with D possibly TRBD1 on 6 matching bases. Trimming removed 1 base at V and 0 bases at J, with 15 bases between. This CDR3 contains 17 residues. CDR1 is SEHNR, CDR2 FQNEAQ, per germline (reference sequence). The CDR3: CASSLGGQSATNYGYTF. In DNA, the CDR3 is TGTGCCAGCAGCTTAGGTGGACAGTCCGCGACTAACTATGGCTACACCTTC.

DNA for the CDR3: TGTGCCAGTAGTACCCAGACAGGGGCGGCCTACGAGCAGTACTTC. Its translation: CASSTQTGAAYEQYF. The chain employs TRBV19 and TRBJ2-7; 8 bases are a match to TRBD1. CDR1 is LNHDA, CDR2 SQIVND, per germline (reference sequence). This CDR3 is 15 amino acids long. Trimming took 4 bases from V and 2 from J; bases not matched to a gene: 7.

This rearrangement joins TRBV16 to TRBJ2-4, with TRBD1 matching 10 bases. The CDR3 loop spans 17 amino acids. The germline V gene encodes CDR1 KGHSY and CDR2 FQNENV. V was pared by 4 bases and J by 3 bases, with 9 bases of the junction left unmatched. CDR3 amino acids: CASSRTGTGDGKNIQYF. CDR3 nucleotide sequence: TGTGCCAGCAGCCGGACGGGGACAGGGGACGGCAAAAACATTCAGTACTTC.